Only a few counts were recorded for the clone carrying this T cell receptor (beta chain). The data were taken from a study of blood T cells in healthy people across ages. Together with a sample-barcoded 5' primer, a J-beta primer mix was included in a second PCR lasting 7 to 11 cycles. Each CDR3 protein is one row after TCRdb ran MiXCR on the 5' RACE reads. The data show approximately 1.5 million distinct CDR3 sequences, roughly a third seen once. Sample: blood. The sequence derives from a woman under 40 in good health.

The CDR3, as DNA: TGTGCCAGCAACCACTTCCGCTGTCAAGTCCAGTTCTTC. This sequence encodes CASNHFRCQVQFF. The chain joins TRBV3-1 to TRBJ2-1; D is ambiguous. Deletions cut 7 bases from V and 13 bases from J, with 20 bases between. The CDR3 is made up of 13 amino acids. Germline V lookup: CDR1 LGHDT, CDR2 YNNKEL (reference sequence).